This is a list of T cell receptor beta chains from one sample in a study of T cells expressing NK-cell markers. TCRdb re-called the 5' RACE reads, yielding one record per CDR3 amino acid sequence without DNA. The table lists some 410,000 distinct CDR3 sequences. Sequenced sample: blood T cells: a sorted CD56 or NKG2C T cell subset, CD4+ or CD8+ T cells, or bulk PBMC T cells (not recorded which). The receptors here all came from a woman between 18 and 69 years old in good health. CDR3s include the opening cysteine and the closing phenylalanine or tryptophan.

TRBJ2-1,TRBV25-1,CASSRGEDNFNEQFF
TRBJ1-1,TRBV9,CASSVDPRPESEEAFF
TRBJ2-1,TRBV5-5,CASSLVGTYNEQFF
TRBJ2-5,TRBV5-4,CASRHRDRQETQYF
TRBJ2-5,TRBV6-5,CASSYSGRGEETQYF
TRBJ2-5,TRBV4-1,CASSQVRPQETQYF
TRBJ1-3,TRBV6-5,CASSYEGSSGNTIYF
TRBJ1-5,TRBV27,CASSNTWGPQHF
TRBJ1-4,TRBV7-9,CASSADRATNEKLFF
TRBJ2-7,TRBV6-1,CASSGRTRTSGRVSYEQYF
TRBJ2-7,TRBV12-3/TRBV12-4,CASRSAGGRSSEQYF
TRBJ2-7,TRBV6-1,CAAAKTGTRYEQYF
TRBJ2-1,TRBV20-1,CSARVSLVGVGNEQFF
TRBJ2-7,TRBV6-2/TRBV6-3,CASSYSFSGPSYEQYF
TRBJ2-7,TRBV28,CASSFSQRRVHEQYF
TRBJ2-3,TRBV12-3/TRBV12-4,CASSFGTLTTDTQYF
TRBJ2-2,TRBV4-2,CASSQEVASGLAGELFF
TRBJ1-1,TRBV20-1,CSEQGPNTEAFF
TRBJ2-7,TRBV28,CASSLNSDSGDHYEQYF
TRBJ2-7,TRBV6-2/TRBV6-3,CASRKLAGAYEQYF
TRBJ2-6,TRBV27,CASSRRDRAFSGANVLTF
TRBJ1-2,TRBV12-3/TRBV12-4,CASSPTPSTGRYGYTF
TRBJ2-2,TRBV20-1,CSASSSGGPNTGELFF
TRBJ1-1,TRBV20-1,CSARVLGNEAFF
TRBJ1-5,TRBV12-3/TRBV12-4,CASSPSGYQPQHF
TRBJ2-1,TRBV2,CASSEAGTGIGRPNREQFF